The following is a T cell receptor beta chain sequence with its context. This entry comes from a study of identical twins. In every case, the donor was a healthy Caucasian. V gave up 3 bases and J gave up 2 bases, with 8 bases separating them. The CDR3 is made up of 14 amino acids. CDR1 is WSHSY, CDR2 SAAADI, per germline. TCRdb processed the 5' RACE reads anew with MiXCR; each CDR3 protein has one entry. The data show about 210,000 distinct CDR3 sequences, with around 10% seen just once and over 4.5% held by the top ten. The chain uses TRBV10-2 and TRBJ2-1; D is unclear. Sequencing was carried out using memory (CD45RO+) T cells sorted from blood. This clonotype originated in a young woman in good health. CDR3 sequence reads: CASSDGRTYNEQFF. For the CDR3, the DNA is TGCGCCAGCAGTGATGGGCGGACCTACAATGAGCAGTTCTTC.